What follows are 2 T cell receptor beta chains derived from one specimen sequenced in a study of blood T cell repertoires in COVID-19. The protocol was immunoSEQ multiplex PCR, while the TCRdb copy is restricted to in-frame clones and leaves out a portion. The sample holds some 700,000 clones; about 90% are singletons and the top ten take more than 0.25%. The sequenced material came from peripheral blood. Receptor source: a woman aged 18-29 years with acute or convalescent COVID-19.

The chain has TRBV6-5 and TRBJ2-7, with 7 bases identical to TRBD2. The germline V gene encodes CDR1 MNHEY and CDR2 SVGAGI. The length of the CDR3 is 13 residues. J lost 0 bases, V lost 7 bases, and 3 bases had no gene match. The CDR3, as DNA: TGTGCCAGCATCCCGGGGGGCTCCTACGAGCAGTACTTC. Encoded protein: CASIPGGSYEQYF.

This chain uses TRBV4-3 with TRBJ2-3; 7 positions match TRBD1. The CDR3 is 16 residues long. J gave up 0 bases and V 1 base, and 4 bases lay outside the gene matches. From germline, CDR1 is LGHNA and CDR2 YSLEER. CDR3 nucleotide sequence: TGCGCCAGCAGCCAAGGGACAGGACTCAGCACAGATACGCAGTATTTT. The encoded protein is CASSQGTGLSTDTQYF.